The 16 T cell receptor beta chains given below trace back to one sample, sequenced in a study of blood T cell repertoires in COVID-19. Sequenced by immunoSEQ multiplex PCR; TCRdb stores in-frame clones only, minus some. This sample has some 520,000 clones, with 85% to 90% found just once. Sample: peripheral blood. Receptors originate from a man aged 18 to 30 with COVID-19, enrolled during active disease.

The V gene is TRBV7-2, the J gene TRBJ2-5; 9 bases fit TRBD1. The CDR3 covers 15 residues. CDR1 is SGHTA, CDR2 FQGNSA, per germline. With V trimmed by 5 bases and J by 5 bases, 9 bases remained unmatched. The CDR3 loop reads CASSRNTGGRETQYF. The CDR3 bases are TGTGCCAGCAGCCGTAACACAGGGGGCCGGGAGACCCAGTACTTC. Full variable domain (remainder filled in from reference TRBV7-2 and TRBJ2-5): GAGVSQSPSNKVTEKGKDVELRCDPISGHTALYWYRQSLGQGLEFLIYFQGNSAPDKSGLPSDRFSAERTGGSVSTLTIQRTQQEDSAVYLCASSRNTGGRETQYFGPGTRLLVL.

This clone was seen more than once but under ten times. V is TRBV7-6 and J is TRBJ1-6; TRBD1 is a possible D gene (6 bases). Germline V lookup: CDR1 SGHVS, CDR2 FNYEAQ. The CDR3 covers 18 residues. V was trimmed by 1 base and J by 7 bases, leaving 20 bases between them. CDR3 protein: CASSLGIRATGQNSPLHF. As DNA, the CDR3 is TGTGCCAGCAGCTTAGGAATTAGGGCGACAGGACAAAATTCACCCCTCCACTTT.

V gene TRBV27 combines with J gene TRBJ2-1; D gene uncertain. Germline CDR1 MNHEY, CDR2 SMNVEV (reference sequence). The V gene lost 2 bases and the J gene lost 0 bases, with 8 bases spanning the gap. This CDR3 has 15 residues. The chain's CDR3 is CASSLTYSSYNEQFF. In DNA form, the CDR3 reads TGTGCCAGCAGTTTAACCTACTCCTCCTACAATGAGCAGTTCTTC.

This chain connects TRBV5-1 to TRBJ2-3, with a possible D match to TRBD2 (6 bases). V dropped 4 bases and J dropped 1 base, with 13 bases sitting between them. The germline CDR1 and CDR2 sequences are SGHRS and YFSETQ. The CDR3 loop spans 15 amino acids. Here the CDR3 DNA reads TGCGCCAGCAGCGTAGGACTAATGGGCACAGATACGCAGTATTTT. This codes for CASSVGLMGTDTQYF.

The chain recombines TRBV19 with TRBJ2-3; no firm D call. Germline CDR1 is LNHDA and CDR2 is SQIVND (reference sequence). V shed 5 bases and J shed 2 bases, with 8 bases lying between them. The CDR3 is made up of 13 amino acids. This CDR3 is CASSALNTDTQYF. CDR3 DNA sequence: TGTGCCAGTAGTGCCCTAAACACAGATACGCAGTATTTT.

The CDR3 sequence is CASSSPSDRVKGYTF. The CDR3 DNA follows: TGTGCCAGCAGCTCACCTAGCGACAGGGTGAAGGGCTACACCTTC. This rearrangement joins TRBV3-1 (or the pseudogene TRBV3-2) to TRBJ1-2, with 7 bases lining up with TRBD1. Unmatched junction bases numbered 14, after V lost 5 bases and J lost 8 bases. The germline V gene encodes CDR1 LGHDT and CDR2 YNNKEL (reference sequence). This CDR3 has 15 amino acids.

As for this clone: This CDR3 is also generated by other DNA sequences in the sample. V is TRBV18 and J is TRBJ2-3; 10 nucleotides align to TRBD1. CDR1 is KGHSH, CDR2 LQKENI, per germline. Trimming took 2 bases from V and 3 from J; bases not matched to a gene: 2. The CDR3 is 15 residues long. CDR3 sequence reads: CASSPGQGGTDTQYF. CDR3 DNA sequence: TGTGCCAGCTCACCAGGACAGGGGGGGACAGATACGCAGTATTTT.

The rearrangement joins TRBV25-1 to TRBJ1-2; tentative D call: TRBD1 (6 bases). CDR3 length equals 13 residues. CDR1 is MGHDK, CDR2 SYGVNS, per germline. V gave up 3 bases and J gave up 6 bases, with 11 bases separating them. The CDR3 coding sequence is TGTGCCAGCAGTGAGAGGGGGGGAAATGGCTACACCTTC. Its protein is CASSERGGNGYTF.

The J gene is TRBJ2-7, the V gene TRBV28; TRBD2 agrees at 10 bases. The CDR3 is made up of 13 amino acids. V lost 7 bases, J lost 3 bases, and 3 bases stayed unmatched. Per the germline V gene, CDR1 is MDHEN and CDR2 is SYDVKM. The CDR3 region is CASTGLAVYEQYF. Written as DNA, the CDR3 is TGTGCCAGCACCGGACTAGCGGTCTACGAGCAGTACTTC.

This chain links TRBV12-3 or TRBV12-4 with TRBJ1-2; a weak D match, TRBD1 (5 bases). CDR3 length: 13 amino acids. Deletions cut 4 bases from V and 4 bases from J, with 10 bases between. The CDR3: CASSWGEGYGYTF. The CDR3 DNA reads as TGTGCCAGCAGTTGGGGGGAGGGCTATGGCTACACCTTC.

J is TRBJ2-2 and V is TRBV6-5, with TRBD2 as a possible D gene (7 bases). The CDR3 length is 15 residues. The germline CDR1 and CDR2 sequences are MNHEY and SVGAGI. Trimming removed 6 bases from V and 3 bases from J, with 14 bases in between. CDR3 sequence: CASRIGGGYTGELFF. The CDR3 DNA sequence: TGTGCCAGCAGGATAGGGGGGGGCTACACCGGGGAGCTGTTTTTT.

The genes are TRBV5-4 and TRBJ2-5; a weak D match, TRBD1 (5 bases). Germline lookup yields CDR1 SGHNT and CDR2 YYREEE (reference sequence). This CDR3 is 15 amino acids long. With 1 base removed from V and 4 bases from J, the gap between germline ends came to 14 bases. CDR3 sequence reads: CASSLLQELRETQYF. As DNA, the CDR3 is TGTGCCAGCAGCTTGTTACAGGAGCTCCGAGAGACCCAGTACTTC.

The chain combines TRBV19 with TRBJ1-2; 7 bases align to TRBD1. CDR1 is LNHDA and CDR2 is SQIVND in the germline V gene (reference sequence). This CDR3 contains 12 residues. The junction had 4 bases not matched to a gene; V was cut back by 5 bases and J by 7 bases. The CDR3 loop is CASSVGGTGYTF. Written as DNA, the CDR3 is TGTGCCAGTAGTGTAGGGGGCACTGGCTACACCTTC.

The chain uses TRBV19 and TRBJ2-2, with 10 bases that match TRBD1. With 10 bases clipped from V and 3 bases from J, the junction kept 5 bases outside the gene matches. Germline V gene lookup returns CDR1 LNHDA and CDR2 SQIVND (reference sequence). The length of the CDR3 is 14 residues. The CDR3, as DNA: TGTGCCACCCGGACAGGGGGGCACACCGGGGAGCTGTTTTTT. It translates to CATRTGGHTGELFF. Variable domain in full (rest from reference TRBV19 and TRBJ2-2): DGGITQSPKYLFRKEGQNVTLSCEQNLNHDAMYWYRQDPGQGLRLIYYSQIVNDFQKGDIAEGYSVSREKKESFPLTVTSAQKNPTAFYLCATRTGGHTGELFFGEGSRLTVL.

The rearrangement joins TRBV24-1 to TRBJ2-5; TRBD2 matches at 10 bases. The CDR3 length is 16 residues. The J segment lost 0 bases and the V segment lost 1 base, leaving 1 base of the junction unmatched. CDR1 and CDR2 from the germline V gene are KGHDR and SFDVKD. CDR3 residues: CATSDFTSGNQETQYF. Here the CDR3 DNA reads TGTGCCACCAGTGATTTCACTAGCGGGAACCAAGAGACCCAGTACTTC.

V and J are TRBV6-5 and TRBJ2-1, with 9 bases aligning to TRBD1. The germline V gene has CDR1 MNHEY and CDR2 SVGAGI. V lost 6 bases and J lost 10; bases outside the gene matches: 10. The CDR3 extends over 14 amino acids. CDR3 region: CASSRDRAQMEQFF. The CDR3 bases are TGTGCCAGCAGCCGGGACAGGGCCCAGATGGAGCAGTTCTTC.